A single sample gave rise to the 32 T cell receptor beta chains below, sequenced in a study of technical replicates of blood from a few donors. Some clones are missing from TCRdb's copy, which holds only in-frame ones; the method was immunoSEQ multiplex PCR. The data contain tens of thousands of clones, roughly 96% of them singletons. Material for sequencing was T cells isolated from PBMCs. These receptor sequences come from a human donor in good health.

The chain combines TRBV30 with TRBJ1-4, with D maybe TRBD1 (5 bases). V was clipped by 5 bases and J by 7 bases, with 14 bases between them. The CDR3 spans 13 residues. In germline, CDR1 is GTSNPN, CDR2 SVGIG (reference sequence). The CDR3 sequence: CAWGQGFGEKLFF. The DNA of the CDR3 is TGTGCCTGGGGGCAGGGTTTCGGTGAAAAACTGTTTTTT.

This CDR3 reads CASSDSDRGEQYF. CDR3 in DNA: TGTGCCAGCAGTGACTCGGACAGGGGCGAGCAGTACTTC. This rearrangement joins TRBV6-4 to TRBJ2-7; 9 nucleotides match TRBD1. The CDR3 sequence is 13 residues long. The junction had 0 bases not matched to a gene; V was cut back by 0 bases and J by 6 bases. CDR1 and CDR2 from the germline V gene are MRHNA and SNTAGT.

The chain joins TRBV4-1 to TRBJ1-2, with no clear D. Looked up from germline, CDR1 is MGHRA and CDR2 is YSYEKL. The CDR3 extends over 14 amino acids. V shed 3 bases and J shed 8 bases, with 16 bases lying between them. The chain's CDR3 is CASSHLPSRAGYTF. The CDR3 region has the DNA TGCGCCAGCAGCCACCTACCCTCCCGAGCCGGCTACACCTTC.

The chain has TRBV27 and TRBJ2-7; perhaps TRBD2 as D (5 bases). CDR1 is MNHEY, CDR2 SMNVEV, per germline (reference sequence). This CDR3 is built from 13 residues. Deletions cut 3 bases from V and 0 bases from J, with 6 bases between. In nucleotides, the CDR3 is TGTGCCAGCAGTTTGACTAACTCCTACGAGCAGTACTTC. Residues: CASSLTNSYEQYF.

The CDR3 bases are TGTGCCAGCAGTTTTCTCATTTGGGGCGGGGACGACACTGAAGCTTTCTTT. Translation: CASSFLIWGGDDTEAFF. The chain links TRBV28 to TRBJ1-1, with D possibly being TRBD1 (5 bases). V was cut by 3 bases and J by 3 bases, with 20 bases left in between. The CDR3 has 17 amino acids. Germline V lookup: CDR1 MDHEN, CDR2 SYDVKM.

The genes are TRBV6-1 and TRBJ2-1; possibly TRBD1 for D (6 bases). In germline, CDR1 is MNHNS, CDR2 SASEGT. V was pared by 6 bases and J by 2 bases, with 8 bases between. CDR3 length equals 13 residues. This chain's CDR3 is CASSRDTYNEQFF. CDR3 DNA: TGTGCCAGCAGCCGGGACACCTACAATGAGCAGTTCTTC.

The rearrangement uses TRBV30 and TRBJ1-6; possibly TRBD1 for D (6 bases). CDR1 and CDR2 (germline): GTSNPN, SVGIG (reference sequence). V gave up 2 bases and J gave up 0 bases, with 8 bases separating them. CDR3 length: 15 amino acids. CDR3 bases: TGTGCCTGGAGTACAGGGAGCTCCTATAATTCACCCCTCCACTTT. It yields the protein CAWSTGSSYNSPLHF. The full variable domain, completed using reference TRBV30 and TRBJ1-6, is SQTIHQWPATLVQPVGSPLSLECTVEGTSNPNLYWYRQAAGRGLQLLFYSVGIGQISSEVPQNLSASRPQDRQFILSSKKLLLSDSGFYLCAWSTGSSYNSPLHFGNGTRLTVT.

CDR3 residues: CASDGLAKGDEQFF. In DNA form, the CDR3 reads TGTGCCAGCGATGGCCTAGCTAAGGGTGATGAGCAGTTCTTC. This sequence joins TRBV6-1 and TRBJ2-1; tentative D call: TRBD2 (5 bases). From germline, CDR1 is MNHNS and CDR2 SASEGT. The CDR3 consists of 14 residues. V was pared by 8 bases and J by 8 bases, with 19 bases between.

The chain employs TRBV14 and TRBJ1-1; D is ambiguous. There are 16 residues in the CDR3. CDR1 is SGHDN, CDR2 FVKESK, per germline. With 0 bases removed from V and 7 bases from J, the gap between germline ends came to 18 bases. Here the CDR3 reads CASSQEPPWVGSEAFF. The CDR3 coding sequence is TGTGCCAGCAGCCAAGAACCTCCCTGGGTGGGGAGTGAAGCTTTCTTT.

The chain employs TRBV28 and TRBJ2-2; 13 bases map to TRBD2. The CDR3 has 18 amino acids. CDR1 is MDHEN, CDR2 SYDVKM, per germline. The V and J ends lost 7 bases and 5 bases, in that order; junction bases with no gene match: 13. CDR3 nucleotides: TGTGCCAGCACCTTGCACGGACTAGCGGGAGAAGGAACCGGGGAGCTGTTTTTT. It encodes CASTLHGLAGEGTGELFF. Full variable domain (rest looked up from reference TRBV28 and TRBJ2-2): DVKVTQSSRYLVKRTGEKVFLECVQDMDHENMFWYRQDPGLGLRLIYFSYDVKMKEKGDIPEGYSVSREKKERFSLILESASTNQTSMYLCASTLHGLAGEGTGELFFGEGSRLTVL.

V and J are TRBV27 and TRBJ2-7, with 12 bases fitting TRBD2. Germline values: CDR1 MNHEY, CDR2 SMNVEV (reference sequence). V shed 5 bases, J shed 4 bases, and the junction held 3 bases outside the gene matches. The CDR3 sequence is 14 residues long. CDR3 coding DNA: TGTGCCAGCAGTAGGACTAGCGGGATTTACGAGCAGTACTTC. Its protein is CASSRTSGIYEQYF.

This chain joins TRBV7-3 and TRBJ1-2, with D possibly TRBD1 on 6 matching bases. The CDR3 spans 15 residues. The germline V gene has CDR1 SGHTA and CDR2 FQGTGA. V dropped 1 base and J dropped 4 bases, with 13 bases sitting between them. For the CDR3, the DNA is TGTGCCAGCAGCTTAAAAGGGGGACGGGGCTATGGCTACACCTTC. Its translation: CASSLKGGRGYGYTF.

Here the CDR3 reads CASRDRGSGANVLTF. CDR3 nucleotides: TGTGCCAGTCGGGACAGGGGGTCTGGGGCCAACGTCCTGACTTTC. The J gene is TRBJ2-6, the V gene TRBV19; 11 nucleotides align to TRBD1. CDR3 length equals 15 residues. With 8 bases clipped from V and 1 base from J, the junction kept 1 base outside the gene matches. CDR1 and CDR2 (germline): LNHDA, SQIVND (reference sequence).

The rearrangement links TRBV6-5 to TRBJ2-1, with 9 bases matching TRBD2. The germline gives CDR1 MNHEY, CDR2 SVGAGI. With 0 bases clipped from V and 6 bases from J, the junction kept 6 bases outside the gene matches. The CDR3 covers 16 residues. CDR3 in amino acids: CASSYSVAGDVNEQFF. CDR3 DNA sequence: TGTGCCAGCAGTTACTCAGTAGCGGGAGACGTCAATGAGCAGTTCTTC.

The chain has TRBV11-2 and TRBJ2-5; 8 positions agree with TRBD2. J lost 2 bases, V lost 1 base, and 3 bases had no gene match. The CDR3 is 15 amino acids. Per germline, CDR1 SGHAT and CDR2 FQNNGV. Written as DNA, the CDR3 is TGTGCCAGCAGCTTAGTTACTAGCGGACAAGAGACCCAGTACTTC. Translating gives CASSLVTSGQETQYF.

J is TRBJ1-4 and V is TRBV27, with TRBD1 matching 8 bases. V lost 0 bases and J lost 8; bases outside the gene matches: 11. Germline CDR1 and CDR2: MNHEY and SMNVEV (reference sequence). The CDR3 is 17 residues long. The CDR3 DNA reads TGTGCCAGCAGTTTATCGCTTTGGACAGGGTTAGGAGAAAAACTGTTTTTT. It yields the protein CASSLSLWTGLGEKLFF.

The rearrangement uses TRBV29-1 and TRBJ2-7; a possible D gene is TRBD2 (5 bases). The V end was cut by 7 bases, the J end by 3 bases, with 16 bases between. The CDR3 runs 13 residues. Germline CDR1 and CDR2: SQVTM and ANQGSEA. For the CDR3, the DNA is TGCAGCGACCAGCGTCCTCGGGGCTACGAGCAGTACTTC. Residues: CSDQRPRGYEQYF.

This clone has just one count. The junction shows a germline mismatch at one end, possibly a read error. This sequence joins TRBV9 and TRBJ1-1; tentatively, D is TRBD1 (5 bases). CDR1 is SGDLS, CDR2 YYNGEE, per germline. The CDR3 runs 13 residues. DNA of the CDR3: TGTGCCAGCAGCAGCAGGGTGAAAACTGAAGCTTTCTTT. Residues: CASSSRVKTEAFF.

V is TRBV27 and J is TRBJ2-2; tentative D call: TRBD2 (6 bases). Germline values: CDR1 MNHEY, CDR2 SMNVEV (reference sequence). V gave up 3 bases and J gave up 5 bases, with 10 bases separating them. The CDR3 covers 14 residues. The CDR3 DNA reads TGTGCCAGCAGTTTTATGGAGGGGACCGGGGAGCTGTTTTTT. It yields the protein CASSFMEGTGELFF.

This clone has only a few counts. V is TRBV7-9 and J is TRBJ1-1, with 8 bases that match TRBD1. Germline V CDR1 and CDR2: SEHNR, FQNEAQ (reference sequence). The CDR3 has 14 amino acids. V was clipped by 7 bases and J by 5 bases; unmatched bases: 9. CDR3 region: CASTDRDRNTEAFF. CDR3 in DNA: TGTGCCAGCACCGACCGGGACAGGAATACTGAAGCTTTCTTT.

This sequence joins TRBV9 and TRBJ1-2, with unresolved D. This CDR3 spans 11 amino acids. Germline V gene sequence: CDR1 SGDLS, CDR2 YYNGEE. The germline V and J ends were trimmed by 3 bases and 3 bases, with 3 bases remaining between them. In DNA form, the CDR3 reads TGTGCCAGCAGCGCATACTATGGCTACACCTTC. Translated: CASSAYYGYTF.

The chain links TRBV5-1 to TRBJ1-4; no clear D gene. The CDR3 totals 13 residues. The germline V gene has CDR1 SGHRS and CDR2 YFSETQ. V shed 0 bases and J shed 10 bases, with 10 bases lying between them. CDR3 nucleotides: TGCGCCAGCAGCTTGGGGGATGAGGGAAAACTGTTTTTT. This translates into CASSLGDEGKLFF.

This chain uses TRBV9 with TRBJ2-7; 8 positions agree with TRBD2. CDR1 is SGDLS, CDR2 YYNGEE, per germline. This CDR3 comprises 15 residues. The V gene end was trimmed by 4 bases and the J gene end by 6 bases; junction bases not matched to a gene: 12. The DNA for the CDR3 is TGTGCCAGCAGCTTCCGAGCGGGAGTTACAAGCGAGCAGTACTTC. Its protein product is CASSFRAGVTSEQYF. Looking up the rest from reference TRBV9 and TRBJ2-7 gives the full variable domain: DSGVTQTPKHLITATGQRVTLRCSPRSGDLSVYWYQQSLDQGLQFLIQYYNGEERAKGNILERFSAQQFPDLHSELNLSSLELGDSALYFCASSFRAGVTSEQYFGPGTRLTVT.

The chain carries TRBV6-1 and TRBJ1-5; the D gene is possibly TRBD1 (5 bases). The germline V and J ends were trimmed by 6 bases and 4 bases, with 10 bases remaining between them. Germline CDR1 reads MNHNS; CDR2 reads SASEGT. The CDR3 loop spans 13 amino acids. The CDR3: CASRYRPNQPQHF. The DNA of the CDR3 is TGTGCCAGCAGGTACAGGCCAAATCAGCCCCAGCATTTT.

The count of this clone is one. The chain employs TRBV5-6 and TRBJ2-3; 8 bases are shared with TRBD2. Germline-derived CDR1 and CDR2 are SGHDT and YYEEEE. The CDR3 runs 16 residues. Losses at the gene ends were 4 bases for V and 2 bases for J; bases not matched to a gene: 9. CDR3 residues: CASSGISGVPTDTQYF. The DNA for the CDR3 is TGTGCCAGCAGCGGGATTAGCGGGGTTCCCACAGATACGCAGTATTTT.

The chain links TRBV4-2 to TRBJ2-7; D might be TRBD2 (5 bases). The V end was cut by 0 bases, the J end by 4 bases, with 13 bases between. CDR1 and CDR2 (germline): LGHNA, YNFKEQ. The CDR3 is 15 amino acids. The CDR3 region is CASSQDTREGYEQYF. The CDR3 DNA is TGTGCCAGCAGCCAAGATACACGCGAGGGATACGAGCAGTACTTC.

This clone is a singleton in its sample. This chain links TRBV5-1 with TRBJ2-7, with D possibly being TRBD2 (5 bases). Germline V gene lookup returns CDR1 SGHRS and CDR2 YFSETQ. The CDR3 extends over 14 amino acids. Trimming removed 0 bases from V and 1 base from J, with 8 bases in between. CDR3 in amino acids: CASSLALGSYEQYF. Written as DNA, the CDR3 is TGCGCCAGCAGCTTGGCACTAGGTTCCTACGAGCAGTACTTC.

The rearrangement links TRBV19 to TRBJ1-5, with D perhaps TRBD1 (5 bases). The CDR3 is 16 residues long. Germline V lookup: CDR1 LNHDA, CDR2 SQIVND (reference sequence). Trimming shortened V by 4 bases and J by 1 base, and 14 bases separated the two germline ends. CDR3 in DNA: TGTGCCAGTAGTACAACAGGAGCTTGGAGCAATCAGCCCCAGCATTTT. Translating it yields CASSTTGAWSNQPQHF.

The chain is built from TRBV10-1 and TRBJ1-1; 7 nucleotides line up with TRBD1. This CDR3 has 13 amino acids. V shed 4 bases and J 3 bases; nucleotides not matched to a gene: 2. Germline V gene sequence: CDR1 WNHNN, CDR2 SYGVQD (reference sequence). The DNA of the CDR3 is TGCGCCAGCAGTGCCGGGACAGACACTGAAGCTTTCTTT. Amino acids: CASSAGTDTEAFF.

The CDR3 coding sequence is TGTGCCAGCAGTCTCTCACAGGGCGCAGATACGCAGTATTTT. As protein: CASSLSQGADTQYF. The chain joins TRBV27 to TRBJ2-3; weak D call: TRBD1 (6 bases). Germline CDR1 MNHEY, CDR2 SMNVEV (reference sequence). Trimming stripped 5 bases from V and 4 bases from J, with 13 bases between. The CDR3 sequence is 14 residues long.

CDR3 coding DNA: TGTGCCAGCAGCTTGTACGGACTGGAGAACACTGAAGCTTTCTTT. Protein product: CASSLYGLENTEAFF. V and J are TRBV5-6 and TRBJ1-1; the D is unclear. Germline CDR1 reads SGHDT; CDR2 reads YYEEEE. With 1 base removed from V and 1 base from J, the gap between germline ends came to 11 bases. There are 15 residues in the CDR3. Together with reference TRBV5-6 and TRBJ1-1, the CDR3 gives the full variable domain: DAGVTQSPTHLIKTRGQQVTLRCSPKSGHDTVSWYQQALGQGPQFIFQYYEEEERQRGNFPDRFSGHQFPNYSSELNVNALLLGDSALYLCASSLYGLENTEAFFGQGTRLTVV.

The chain has TRBV7-9 and TRBJ1-1; perhaps TRBD1 as D (6 bases). V lost 2 bases and J 7 bases, leaving 17 bases between the germline ends. Germline V gives CDR1 SEHNR, CDR2 FQNEAQ (reference sequence). This CDR3 is built from 15 residues. For the CDR3, the DNA is TGTGCCAGCAGCTTAAGAGTTGCAGGGGAGAGTGAAGCTTTCTTT. It codes for CASSLRVAGESEAFF.